These T cell receptor beta chains were read from a single sample in a study of control samples from healthy donors and cancer patients. Only in-frame clones appear in the TCRdb table, and some are missing; sequencing was by immunoSEQ multiplex PCR. The repertoire has around 19,000 clones, roughly 85% of them found once; the top ten carry 29%. Sequencing was carried out using PBMCs. The receptor source for this set is a man older than 75 with head and neck cancer. Both conserved end residues are part of each CDR3. The D gene is left open where the match is weak.

NA,TRBJ2-1,TRBV11-3,CASSQGSNEQFF,TGTGCCAGCAGCCAGGGATCTAATGAGCAGTTCTTC
TRBD1,TRBJ1-2,TRBV6-4,CASSDTGQALYGYTF,TGTGCCAGCAGTGACACCGGACAGGCCCTTTATGGCTACACCTTC
TRBD2,TRBJ2-1,TRBV5-1,CASSSLLPGGVGNEQFF,TGCGCCAGCAGCAGTTTGTTGCCCGGGGGGGTGGGCAATGAGCAGTTCTTC
NA,TRBJ1-4,TRBV7-9,CASSLNPGATGEKLFF,TGTGCCAGCAGCTTAAACCCGGGAGCCACGGGGGAAAAACTGTTTTTT
NA,TRBJ1-5,TRBV29-1,CSVPRGGIPPQNRPQHF,TGCAGCGTTCCACGGGGAGGGATCCCCCCACAAAATCGGCCCCAGCATTTT
NA,TRBJ1-5,TRBV6-2/TRBV6-3,CASSYPGALSRLGNQPQHF,TGTGCCAGCAGTTACCCGGGGGCCCTGAGTCGGTTGGGCAATCAGCCCCAGCATTTT
TRBD2,TRBJ2-1,TRBV20-1,CSASRGSGLNEQFF,TGCAGTGCTAGTCGGGGTAGCGGGCTGAATGAGCAGTTCTTC
NA,TRBJ2-5,TRBV5-1,CASSSPLSSLGQETQYF,TGCGCCAGCAGCTCCCCACTGTCCAGCTTAGGACAAGAGACCCAGTACTTC
NA,TRBJ2-1,TRBV4-1,CASSQEAGTLYNEQFF,TGCGCCAGCAGCCAAGAAGCCGGGACACTTTACAATGAGCAGTTCTTC
NA,TRBJ2-1,TRBV7-2,CASSLTSAEQFF,TGTGCCAGCAGTTTGACTTCTGCTGAGCAGTTCTTC
NA,TRBJ1-2,TRBV7-9,CASSFDQVANYGYTF,TGTGCCAGCAGCTTTGACCAGGTAGCTAACTATGGCTACACCTTC
NA,TRBJ2-1,TRBV4-1,CASSLNGESSSYNEQFF,TGCGCCAGCAGCCTTAACGGGGAATCGAGCTCCTACAATGAGCAGTTCTTC
TRBD1,TRBJ2-7,TRBV29-1,CSVEDPGTDYEQYF,TGCAGCGTTGAAGATCCCGGGACAGACTACGAGCAGTACTTC
TRBD1,TRBJ1-2,TRBV2,CASSQRRDREDGYTF,TGTGCCAGCAGTCAACGCCGAGACAGGGAGGATGGCTACACCTTC
TRBD1,TRBJ1-1,TRBV3-1/TRBV3-2,CASSQGQGTEAFF,TGTGCCAGCAGCCAAGGACAGGGCACTGAAGCTTTCTTT
NA,TRBJ1-1,TRBV28,CASSPPLRGGNTEAFF,TGTGCCAGCAGTCCACCTCTCAGGGGTGGGAACACTGAAGCTTTCTTT
TRBD1,TRBJ2-5,TRBV7-2,CASSSRTGQETQYF,TGTGCCAGCAGCTCCCGGACAGGTCAAGAGACCCAGTACTTC
NA,TRBJ2-1,TRBV5-4,CASSSKGGNEQFF,TGTGCCAGCAGCTCGAAGGGGGGGAATGAGCAGTTCTTC
TRBD1,TRBJ1-3,TRBV5-4,CASSLGQGEAGNTIYF,TGTGCCAGCAGCTTGGGACAGGGGGAAGCTGGAAACACCATATATTTT
NA,TRBJ2-7,TRBV3-1/TRBV3-2,CASSQAYEQYF,TGTGCCAGCAGCCAAGCCTACGAGCAGTACTTC
NA,TRBJ2-6,TRBV19,CASSITTAGANVLTF,TGTGCCAGTAGTATCACAACTGCTGGGGCCAACGTCCTGACTTTC
NA,TRBJ1-2,TRBV7-9,CASSYRDNYGYTF,TGTGCCAGCAGTTACCGGGACAACTATGGCTACACCTTC
TRBD1,TRBJ1-2,TRBV2,CASSERGAHRGLNYGYTF,TGTGCCAGCAGTGAACGGGGGGCCCACAGGGGCCTTAACTATGGCTACACCTTC